This T cell receptor (beta chain) comes out of a study of tumor and adjacent non-tumor tissue in lung cancer. The wider study: Patients comprised over 9 adenocarcinoma, a couple of squamous cell carcinoma and 1 small cell lung cancer. Around 4.5 million productive TCRbeta reads were obtained per sample on average.

This CDR3 spans 15 amino acids. Germline CDR1 is MNHEY and CDR2 is SVGAGI. The ends were cut back, 1 base at V and 8 bases at J, with 18 bases in the middle. The template was RNA from unsorted bulk tissue. The normal lung tissue was taken more than 3 cm from the tumor edge. TCRbeta libraries were built with three rounds of nested PCR, modified from ARM-PCR. One entry per CDR3 protein results from TCRdb running MiXCR on the multiplex PCR reads. The sample includes 50,000 to 70,000 distinct CDR3 sequences, over 60% seen only once; the top ten take 32%. General study results and limits: Top 100 clones took a larger repertoire share in normal lung.

For this clonotype: Its antigen remains unknown. Likely a read error: the CDR3 ends without its conserved phenylalanine or tryptophan.

The sample consisted of distant non-tumor lung tissue. This sequence was found in a man between 65 and 79 years old with non-small cell lung cancer. The chain has TRBV6-5 and TRBJ2-7; D may be TRBD1 (5 bases). CDR3 nucleotide sequence: TGTGCCAGCAGTTACTACTCGGACAACGGAAGTAAGCAGTACCTC. This translates into CASSYYSDNGSKQYL.